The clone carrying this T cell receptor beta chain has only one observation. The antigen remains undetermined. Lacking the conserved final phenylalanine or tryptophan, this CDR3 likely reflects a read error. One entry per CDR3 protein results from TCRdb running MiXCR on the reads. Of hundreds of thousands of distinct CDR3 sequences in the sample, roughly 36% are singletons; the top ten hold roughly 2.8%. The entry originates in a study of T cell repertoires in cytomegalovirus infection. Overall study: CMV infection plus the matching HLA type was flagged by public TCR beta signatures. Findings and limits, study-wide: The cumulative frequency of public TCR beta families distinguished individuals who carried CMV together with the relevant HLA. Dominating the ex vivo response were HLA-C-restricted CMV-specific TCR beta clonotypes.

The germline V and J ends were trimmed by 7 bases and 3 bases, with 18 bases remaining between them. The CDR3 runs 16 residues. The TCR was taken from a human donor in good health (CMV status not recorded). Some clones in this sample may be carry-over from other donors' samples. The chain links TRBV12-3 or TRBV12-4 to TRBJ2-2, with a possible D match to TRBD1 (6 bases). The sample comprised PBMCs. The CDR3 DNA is TGTGCCAGCACCAAAGAGGGGGTCCTTGACACCGGGGAGCTGTTTTCT. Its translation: CASTKEGVLDTGELFS.